The text below deals with one T cell receptor (beta chain). From its re-call of the 5' RACE reads, TCRdb lists each CDR3 protein once, without DNA. This table lists 350,000 to 550,000 distinct CDR3 sequences. The CDR3 has 14 residues. CDR1 is SNHLY, CDR2 FYNNEI, per germline. The sample belongs to a study of monozygotic twins with inflammatory bowel disease. The TCR sequence derives from a human donor with ulcerative colitis or Crohn's disease, or a healthy co-twin of an affected twin (not recorded which). The gene calls are TRBV2 and TRBJ2-3; the TCRdb call, TRBD1, lacks DNA for checking. The sequenced material came from blood. CDR3 amino acids: CATTGGLRTDTQYF.